These 29 T cell receptor beta chains came from one sample sequenced in a study of cytomegalovirus exposure and HLA in healthy donors. PCR involved 60 Vbeta and 13 Jbeta primers. The repertoire was sequenced with immunoSEQ multiplex PCR; TCRdb's copy has only in-frame clones and lacks some. The table lists 200,000 to 250,000 clones. The sequencing sample was made of PBMCs. Every receptor here comes from a woman in her 30s in good health and CMV-seropositive.

V and J are TRBV4-1 and TRBJ2-5; D may be TRBD2 (6 bases). Germline V gene data show CDR1 as MGHRA and CDR2 as YSYEKL. This CDR3 contains 15 residues. V was shortened by 2 bases and J by 2 bases, with 12 bases between the two germline ends. CDR3 amino acids: CASSQSETRQETQYF. CDR3 nucleotides: TGCGCCAGCAGCCAAAGTGAGACTAGACAAGAGACCCAGTACTTC.

The gene calls are TRBV5-1 and TRBJ2-5; 8 positions match TRBD2. Per the germline V gene, CDR1 is SGHRS and CDR2 is YFSETQ. V was clipped by 4 bases and J by 5 bases; unmatched bases: 10. The CDR3 is 15 amino acids. The CDR3 DNA reads TGCGCCAGCAGCCCGAAGACTAGCGATCAGGAGACCCAGTACTTC. Translated: CASSPKTSDQETQYF.

The chain couples TRBV7-6 to TRBJ2-7, with D perhaps TRBD2 (5 bases). CDR1 SGHVS and CDR2 FNYEAQ come from the germline V gene. With 3 bases removed from V and 6 bases from J, the gap between germline ends came to 12 bases. This CDR3 has 13 amino acids. CDR3 coding DNA: TGTGCCAGCAGCTTCGACCCCGCGGGCGAGCAGTACTTC. Encoded protein: CASSFDPAGEQYF.

V usage is TRBV19 and J usage is TRBJ1-5; TRBD1 might be the D (6 bases). Deletions cut 8 bases from V and 0 bases from J, with 11 bases between. Germline values: CDR1 LNHDA, CDR2 SQIVND (reference sequence). This CDR3 is built from 14 residues. The CDR3: CASSKQGSNQPQHF. DNA of the CDR3: TGTGCCAGTTCGAAACAGGGTAGCAATCAGCCCCAGCATTTT.

The V and J genes are TRBV19 and TRBJ1-2; the D is unclear. The CDR3 is 15 residues long. CDR1 and CDR2 (germline): LNHDA, SQIVND (reference sequence). The germline V and J ends were trimmed by 4 bases and 3 bases, with 15 bases remaining between them. The CDR3 DNA sequence: TGTGCCAGTAGTAGAGCGGGAAAAGAGTACTATGGCTACACCTTC. Its protein is CASSRAGKEYYGYTF. Full variable domain (rest looked up from reference TRBV19 and TRBJ1-2): DGGITQSPKYLFRKEGQNVTLSCEQNLNHDAMYWYRQDPGQGLRLIYYSQIVNDFQKGDIAEGYSVSREKKESFPLTVTSAQKNPTAFYLCASSRAGKEYYGYTFGSGTRLTVV.

V gene TRBV5-1 combines with J gene TRBJ1-1; the D gene is possibly TRBD1 (6 bases). Germline V gene lookup returns CDR1 SGHRS and CDR2 YFSETQ. The CDR3 is made up of 14 amino acids. Trimming stripped 0 bases from V and 3 bases from J, with 9 bases between. In nucleotides, the CDR3 is TGCGCCAGCAGCTTGGACAGGGCTTACACTGAAGCTTTCTTT. It encodes CASSLDRAYTEAFF.

The chain recombines TRBV30 with TRBJ2-2; D is ambiguous. CDR1 is GTSNPN, CDR2 SVGIG, per germline (reference sequence). The CDR3 is 14 amino acids. V lost 4 bases, J lost 2 bases, and 11 bases lay in between. The CDR3 region has the DNA TGTGCCTGGAATATTGTTGGCAACACCGGGGAGCTGTTTTTT. Encoded protein: CAWNIVGNTGELFF.

The chain is built from TRBV7-9 and TRBJ2-3, with 9 bases matching TRBD2. This CDR3 has 15 amino acids. Losses at the gene ends were 6 bases for V and 5 bases for J; bases not matched to a gene: 9. Germline V gene sequence: CDR1 SEHNR, CDR2 FQNEAQ (reference sequence). The CDR3 DNA sequence: TGTGCCAGCAGACCGAGACAACTAGCGGGAGATACGCAGTATTTT. Translation gives CASRPRQLAGDTQYF.

The gene calls are TRBV4-3 and TRBJ2-1; D is possibly TRBD2 (6 bases). The germline CDR1 and CDR2 sequences are LGHNA and YSLEER. The V and J ends lost 2 bases and 10 bases respectively, with 15 bases between them. This CDR3 is built from 14 residues. This CDR3 is CASSQQWVSGEQFF. As DNA, the CDR3 is TGCGCCAGCAGCCAACAATGGGTTAGCGGAGAGCAGTTCTTC.

The chain uses TRBV27 and TRBJ1-5; unclear D gene. With 0 bases removed from V and 6 bases from J, the gap between germline ends came to 6 bases. CDR3 length: 13 amino acids. Germline V gene data show CDR1 as MNHEY and CDR2 as SMNVEV (reference sequence). The CDR3 DNA reads TGTGCCAGCAGTTTATCGATCGGTCAGCCCCAGCATTTT. Translated, it gives CASSLSIGQPQHF.

This sequence joins TRBV9 and TRBJ2-7; the match to TRBD2 covers 8 bases. CDR1 and CDR2 from the germline V gene are SGDLS and YYNGEE. The ends lost 3 bases at V and 0 bases at J; junction bases unmatched: 8. The CDR3 length is 16 residues. DNA of the CDR3: TGTGCCAGCAGCGGAGGTGAGCGGGGGAGCTCCTACGAGCAGTACTTC. This codes for CASSGGERGSSYEQYF.

V is TRBV6-5 and J is TRBJ2-1, with 8 bases matching TRBD2. The CDR3 runs to 15 residues. In germline, CDR1 is MNHEY, CDR2 SVGAGI. The trim removed 2 bases at V and 3 bases at J, leaving 3 bases unmatched. CDR3 sequence reads: CASSYGGLDYNEQFF. The CDR3 coding sequence is TGTGCCAGCAGTTACGGGGGACTAGACTACAATGAGCAGTTCTTC.

V and J are TRBV27 and TRBJ1-2, with 8 bases identical to TRBD1. The V gene end was trimmed by 6 bases and the J gene end by 7 bases; junction bases not matched to a gene: 13. The CDR3 is 15 residues long. Germline CDR1 and CDR2: MNHEY and SMNVEV (reference sequence). The CDR3 coding sequence is TGTGCCAGCAGCCCCTCAGACAGGGGAAGGGGTGGCTACACCTTC. This encodes CASSPSDRGRGGYTF.

This rearrangement joins TRBV28 to TRBJ2-2; D call uncertain. There are 12 residues in the CDR3. Looked up from germline, CDR1 is MDHEN and CDR2 is SYDVKM. V lost 7 bases, J lost 6 bases, and 9 bases lay in between. CDR3 in DNA: TGTGCCAGCACCCGTTTGTCCGGGGAGCTGTTTTTT. Translation: CASTRLSGELFF.

The chain couples TRBV6-5 to TRBJ2-1, with 9 positions matching TRBD2. The germline V gene has CDR1 MNHEY and CDR2 SVGAGI. CDR3 size: 16 residues. V gave up 3 bases and J gave up 3 bases; unmatched junction bases: 6. This CDR3 is CASSYLGTSLYNEQFF. The CDR3 DNA reads TGTGCCAGCAGTTATCTTGGGACTAGCCTCTACAATGAGCAGTTCTTC.

J is TRBJ2-7 and V is TRBV5-6, with D tentatively TRBD1 (5 bases). The ends were cut back, 3 bases at V and 3 bases at J, with 16 bases in the middle. The CDR3 length is 15 residues. Per germline, CDR1 SGHDT and CDR2 YYEEEE. The CDR3: CASSSLGQRFYEQYF. Written as DNA, the CDR3 is TGTGCCAGCAGCTCCTTGGGGCAGAGGTTCTACGAGCAGTACTTC.

CDR3 in DNA: TGCAGCGGCACAGGGTTGGGAACAGATACGCAGTATTTT. Translated: CSGTGLGTDTQYF. J is TRBJ2-3 and V is TRBV29-1, with D possibly matching TRBD1 (6 bases). This CDR3 contains 13 residues. Germline lookup yields CDR1 SQVTM and CDR2 ANQGSEA. Trimming removed 7 bases at V and 3 bases at J, with 14 bases between.

The chain joins TRBV10-3 to TRBJ1-1; TRBD1 agrees at 8 bases. The CDR3 is made up of 13 amino acids. Germline lookup yields CDR1 ENHRY and CDR2 SYGVKD. With 6 bases clipped from V and 3 bases from J, the junction kept 3 bases outside the gene matches. CDR3 loop: CAISQTGDTEAFF. CDR3 DNA: TGTGCCATCAGCCAGACAGGGGACACTGAAGCTTTCTTT.

V is TRBV7-9 and J is TRBJ1-4, with a possible D match to TRBD1 (6 bases). CDR1 and CDR2 from the germline V gene are SEHNR and FQNEAQ (reference sequence). The V gene lost 4 bases and the J gene lost 7 bases, with 16 bases spanning the gap. The CDR3 is 15 residues long. CDR3 region: CASSSKGGGGEKLFF. CDR3 sequence (DNA): TGTGCCAGCAGCTCCAAGGGAGGGGGAGGTGAAAAACTGTTTTTT.

J is TRBJ2-5 and V is TRBV6-5; D unresolved. The end of the DNA fits TRBJ2-7 better, so the J call may be wrong. Germline values: CDR1 MNHEY, CDR2 SVGAGI. This CDR3 has 15 amino acids. Written as DNA, the CDR3 is TGTGCCAGCAGTTTCGGGTCAACCGGCTCCTACGAGCAGTACTTC. Translated: CASSFGSTGSYEQYF.

The rearrangement uses TRBV7-9 and TRBJ1-1; D possibly corresponds to TRBD1 (6 bases). The CDR3 is 17 amino acids. The V end lost 1 base, the J end lost 0 bases, and 15 bases lay between the germline ends. Germline values: CDR1 SEHNR, CDR2 FQNEAQ (reference sequence). The CDR3 loop is CASSLEGDIGMNTEAFF. DNA of the CDR3: TGTGCCAGCAGCTTAGAGGGGGATATTGGGATGAACACTGAAGCTTTCTTT.

The chain is built from TRBV28 and TRBJ1-5; D is uncertain. Trimming left V 7 bases short and J 3 bases short, with 13 bases between. CDR1 is MDHEN and CDR2 is SYDVKM in the germline V gene. The CDR3 has 14 amino acids. CDR3 protein: CASISPQYNQPQHF. The CDR3 DNA is TGTGCCAGCATTTCACCACAATACAATCAGCCCCAGCATTTT. The full variable domain, completed using reference TRBV28 and TRBJ1-5, is DVKVTQSSRYLVKRTGEKVFLECVQDMDHENMFWYRQDPGLGLRLIYFSYDVKMKEKGDIPEGYSVSREKKERFSLILESASTNQTSMYLCASISPQYNQPQHFGDGTRLSIL.

The V gene is TRBV4-2, the J gene TRBJ1-2; TRBD1 aligns across 11 bases. The CDR3 consists of 15 residues. Per the germline V gene, CDR1 is LGHNA and CDR2 is YNFKEQ. Trimming removed 3 bases from V and 4 bases from J; junction bases left unmatched: 4. CDR3 bases: TGTGCCAGCAGCCATGGACAGGGGGCGACCTATGGCTACACCTTC. Translating gives CASSHGQGATYGYTF.

V gene TRBV5-1 combines with J gene TRBJ2-5; D perhaps matches TRBD2 (6 bases). From germline, CDR1 is SGHRS and CDR2 YFSETQ. The V end was cut by 3 bases, the J end by 5 bases, with 17 bases between. The CDR3 has 15 amino acids. In DNA, the CDR3 is TGCGCCAGCAGCTGGGGACTGCCTTTACGGGAGACCCAGTACTTC. Protein: CASSWGLPLRETQYF.

Notes on this clone: A junction end diverges from the germline sequence, so it may reflect a read error. V is TRBV27 and J is TRBJ1-1; 8 bases match TRBD1. The length of the CDR3 is 14 residues. In germline, CDR1 is MNHEY, CDR2 SMNVEV (reference sequence). The CDR3 here is CAGSLSGQGYEAFF. Here the CDR3 DNA reads TGTGCCGGCAGTTTATCCGGACAGGGCTATGAAGCTTTCTTT.

The chain carries TRBV7-2 and TRBJ1-4; D ambiguous. V was pared by 5 bases and J by 8 bases, with 15 bases between. Germline V gene sequence: CDR1 SGHTA, CDR2 FQGNSA. The CDR3 covers 14 residues. In DNA form, the CDR3 reads TGTGCCAGCAGCCCAAGCCTGAAGAGGGAAAAACTGTTTTTT. This sequence encodes CASSPSLKREKLFF.

This chain joins TRBV29-1 and TRBJ1-1, with D unclear. Trimming shortened V by 1 base and J by 4 bases, and 10 bases separated the two germline ends. CDR1 is SQVTM and CDR2 is ANQGSEA in the germline V gene. This CDR3 is built from 13 residues. The CDR3 loop reads CSVEAGFFTEAFF. For the CDR3, the DNA is TGCAGCGTTGAAGCAGGATTTTTCACTGAAGCTTTCTTT. The complete variable domain, with remaining parts taken from reference TRBV29-1 and TRBJ1-1, reads SAVISQKPSRDICQRGTSLTIQCQVDSQVTMMFWYRQQPGQSLTLIATANQGSEATYESGFVIDKFPISRPNLTFSTLTVSNMSPEDSSIYLCSVEAGFFTEAFFGQGTRLTVV.

V and J are TRBV6-1 and TRBJ1-2; 7 bases line up with TRBD1. The CDR3 is 13 amino acids. After removal of 5 bases from V and 4 bases from J, the junction contained 4 bases not matched to a gene. Germline CDR1 is MNHNS and CDR2 is SASEGT. The CDR3 DNA follows: TGTGCCAGCAGTCCGGGACAGACCTATGGCTACACCTTC. As protein: CASSPGQTYGYTF.

The chain joins TRBV18 to TRBJ2-7; 11 bases match TRBD1. The CDR3 is made up of 15 amino acids. J was trimmed by 5 bases and V by 3 bases; bases with no gene match: 6. Per the germline V gene, CDR1 is KGHSH and CDR2 is LQKENI. CDR3 in amino acids: CASSPTGQGADEQYF. The CDR3, as DNA: TGTGCCAGCTCACCTACAGGACAGGGGGCCGACGAGCAGTACTTC.